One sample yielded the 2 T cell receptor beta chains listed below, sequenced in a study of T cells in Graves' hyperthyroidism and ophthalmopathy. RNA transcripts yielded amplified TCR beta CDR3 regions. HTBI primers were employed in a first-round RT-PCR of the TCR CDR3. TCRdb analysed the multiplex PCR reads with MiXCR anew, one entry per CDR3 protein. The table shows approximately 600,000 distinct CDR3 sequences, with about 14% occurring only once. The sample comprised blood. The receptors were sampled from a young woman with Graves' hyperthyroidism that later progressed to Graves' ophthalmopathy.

CDR3 coding DNA: TGTGCCTGGAGGGAGTGGGACGGGGCCCCGAACAATGAGCAGTTCTTC. Amino acid sequence: CAWREWDGAPNNEQFF. V is TRBV30 and J is TRBJ2-1; possibly TRBD1 or TRBD2 for D (5 bases each). The V end lost 3 bases, the J end lost 5 bases, and 20 bases lay between the germline ends. CDR3 length equals 16 residues. Per germline, CDR1 GTSNPN and CDR2 SVGIG (reference sequence).

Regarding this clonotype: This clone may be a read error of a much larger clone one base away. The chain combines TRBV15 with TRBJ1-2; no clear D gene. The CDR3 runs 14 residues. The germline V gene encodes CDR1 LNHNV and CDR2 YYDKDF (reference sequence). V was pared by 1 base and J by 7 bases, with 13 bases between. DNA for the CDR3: TGTGCCACCAGCAGAGGGGGATCATACTGTGGCTACACCTTC. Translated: CATSRGGSYCGYTF. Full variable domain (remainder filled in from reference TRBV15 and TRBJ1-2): DAMVIQNPRYQVTQFGKPVTLSCSQTLNHNVMYWYQQKSSQAPKLLFHYYDKDFNNEADTPDNFQSRRPNTSFCFLDIRSPGLGDTAMYLCATSRGGSYCGYTFGSGTRLTVV.